This TCR beta chain was captured in a study of T cell responses to AZD1222 COVID-19 vaccine. Study conclusions and caveats: Among AZD1222 vaccinees, only 5 to 7 were seropositive at baseline. In all cases, repertoires were sampled only after the peak T cell response. Females made up more of the donors, who were largely white British, and clonal diversity may have come out too low.

Some clones are missing from TCRdb's copy, which holds only in-frame ones; the method was immunoSEQ multiplex PCR. Of about 150,000 clones listed, 85% to 90% were seen once; the top ten hold 5.5%. Note on this clone: The antigen remains undetermined.

CDR3 length: 12 amino acids. Trimming left V 4 bases short and J 10 bases short, with 14 bases between. CDR1 is SGDLS, CDR2 YYNGEE, per germline. The chain has TRBV9 and TRBJ1-2, with D tentatively TRBD1 (5 bases). Material: peripheral blood, obtained on day 0 of MenACWY control vaccination. The clonotype was recovered from an adult in good health. The CDR3 is CASSPRQNVYTF. The DNA of the CDR3 is TGTGCCAGCAGCCCGCGACAGAACGTCTACACCTTC.